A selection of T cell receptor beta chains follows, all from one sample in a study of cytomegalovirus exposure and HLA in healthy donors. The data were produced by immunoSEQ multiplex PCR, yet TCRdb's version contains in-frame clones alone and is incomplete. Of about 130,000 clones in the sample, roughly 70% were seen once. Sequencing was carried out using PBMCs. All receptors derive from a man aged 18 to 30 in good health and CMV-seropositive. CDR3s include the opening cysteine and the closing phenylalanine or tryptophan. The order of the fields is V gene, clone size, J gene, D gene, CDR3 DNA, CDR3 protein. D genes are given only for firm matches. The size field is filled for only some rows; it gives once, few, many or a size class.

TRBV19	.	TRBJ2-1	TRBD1	TGTGCCACCCGGGGGCAGGGGGCGTATGGTGAGCAGTTCTTC	CATRGQGAYGEQFF
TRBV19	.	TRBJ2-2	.	TGTGCCACTGGACAGCTAAACACCGGGGAGCTGTTTTTT	CATGQLNTGELFF
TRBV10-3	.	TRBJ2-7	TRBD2	TGTGCCATTGCGGGGGGGTACGAGCAGTACTTC	CAIAGGYEQYF
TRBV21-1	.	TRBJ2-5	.	TGTGCCAGCAGCCAAACAGACAGGGAAGAGACCCAGTACTTC	CASSQTDREETQYF
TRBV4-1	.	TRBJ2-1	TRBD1	TGCGCCAGCGTGGAGAGGACAGGGTCCTACAATGAGCAGTTCTTC	CASVERTGSYNEQFF
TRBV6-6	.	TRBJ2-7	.	TGTGCCAGCAGTTACTCGATGCCTAGCTACGAGCAGTACTTC	CASSYSMPSYEQYF
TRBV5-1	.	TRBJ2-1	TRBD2	TGCGCCAGCAGCTCGTCTACCCTAGCGGCTTACAATGAGCAGTTCTTC	CASSSSTLAAYNEQFF
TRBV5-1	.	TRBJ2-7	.	TGCGCCAGCAGCTTGGAAGGTCAGGGCGGCTACGAGCAGTACTTC	CASSLEGQGGYEQYF
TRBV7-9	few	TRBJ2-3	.	TGTGCCAGCAGCTTAGCGAGCATAACAGATACGCAGTATTTT	CASSLASITDTQYF
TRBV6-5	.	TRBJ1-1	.	TGTGCCAGCAGTCTCGCAGGTGGGAACACTGAAGCTTTCTTT	CASSLAGGNTEAFF
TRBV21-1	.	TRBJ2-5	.	TGTGCCAGCAGGGTCCCACGGGAGGGTCCCCAAGAGACCCAGTACTTC	CASRVPREGPQETQYF
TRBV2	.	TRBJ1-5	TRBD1	TGTGCCAGCAGTCGTCCTACAGGGGGAGATCAGCCCCAGCATTTT	CASSRPTGGDQPQHF
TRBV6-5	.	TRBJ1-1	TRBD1	TGTGCCAGCAGTTACAAGCAGGGGGGAAACACTGAAGCTTTCTTT	CASSYKQGGNTEAFF
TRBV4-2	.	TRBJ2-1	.	TGTGCCAGCAGCCAAAGACTACTTTCCTACAATGAGCAGTTCTTC	CASSQRLLSYNEQFF
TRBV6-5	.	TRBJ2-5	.	TGTGCCAGCAGTTACGGGCGGGTAGAGACCCAGTACTTC	CASSYGRVETQYF
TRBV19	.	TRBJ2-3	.	TGTGCCAGTAGTATAACCCTGGGGCAGAGCACAGATACGCAGTATTTT	CASSITLGQSTDTQYF
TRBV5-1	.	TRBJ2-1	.	TGCGCCAGCAGCCCTCGGACTTACAATGAGCAGTTCTTC	CASSPRTYNEQFF
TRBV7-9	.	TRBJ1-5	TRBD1	TGTGCCAGCAGCCAGGGGGCCTGGCAGCCCCAGCATTTT	CASSQGAWQPQHF
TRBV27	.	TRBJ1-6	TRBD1	TGTGCCAGCAGTTTACTGGGACAGGGCGGTTCACCCCTCCACTTT	CASSLLGQGGSPLHF
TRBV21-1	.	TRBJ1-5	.	TGTGCCAGCAGCCCAAGTGAGGGACAGGTCAATCAGCCCCAGCATTTT	CASSPSEGQVNQPQHF